This T cell receptor beta chain was obtained from a study of siplizumab effects on memory and regulatory T cells. Points from the study as a whole: Mappable alloreactive CD4+ clones averaged about 70% Treg-derived with siplizumab versus 26.9% in controls. The majority of clones, roughly 80-96% of proliferating CD4+ or CD8+ clones, lacked an assignable naive or memory phenotype. Naive T cells seemed more diverse than memory cells and seemed major alloresponse contributors.

V shed 2 bases and J shed 0 bases, with 17 bases lying between them. Germline V CDR1 and CDR2: MGHRA, YSYEKL. The CDR3 loop spans 17 amino acids. Assayed TCR templates numbered 90,000 to 100,000 for each sample. This table comes from immunoSEQ multiplex PCR, and its TCRdb copy is limited to in-frame clones, with some not included. In the table there are some 110,000 clones, around 94% of which are singletons. Concerning this clone itself: Its antigen is not known.

Sequencing was carried out using non-Treg CD4+ T cells sorted from blood. The chain couples TRBV4-1 to TRBJ2-7; maybe TRBD1 (6 bases). This clonotype originated in a human donor in good health. The CDR3 here is CASSQLPSGQSSYEQYF. The CDR3 DNA sequence: TGCGCCAGCAGCCAACTTCCGTCCGGACAGAGCTCCTACGAGCAGTACTTC.